A single sample is the source of the 30 T cell receptor beta chains below, sequenced in a study of tumor and adjacent non-tumor tissue in lung cancer. No cell sorting was done before RNA was extracted from the tissue. More than 3 cm separated this lung sample from the edge of the tumor. TCRbeta libraries were built with three rounds of nested PCR, modified from ARM-PCR. TCRdb re-derived calls from the multiplex PCR reads in MiXCR, one entry per CDR3 protein. Of 75,000 to 90,000 distinct CDR3 sequences in the sample, roughly 77% are singletons; the top ten hold about a fifth. Sequenced sample: distant non-tumor lung tissue. Receptors were obtained from a woman in her forties or fifties with non-small cell lung cancer.

For this clonotype: The conserved closing phenylalanine or tryptophan is absent in this CDR3, likely reflecting a read error. The CDR3 nucleotides read TGTGCCAGCAGCTTAGGGGCGGGAGTCTCCGACGAACAGTTCTTA. Translating it yields CASSLGAGVSDEQFL. The V call is TRBV11-2, the J call TRBJ2-1, with 7 bases that match TRBD2. The J segment lost 13 bases and the V segment lost 1 base, leaving 13 bases of the junction unmatched. Germline loops: CDR1 SGHAT, CDR2 FQNNGV. There are 15 residues in the CDR3.

As to this clonotype: Sequence at one end of the junction differs from germline and may be a read error. V is TRBV6-5 and J is TRBJ2-3; D might be TRBD2 (6 bases). Looked up from germline, CDR1 is MNHEY and CDR2 is SVGAGI. The CDR3 has 19 amino acids. The CDR3 reads CASSYSTRDSSRTTDTQYF. In DNA form, the CDR3 reads TGTGCCAGCAGTTACTCCACTCGGGACTCCTCCCGAACCACAGATACGCAGTACTTT.

About this clonotype itself: Likely a read error: the CDR3 ends without its conserved phenylalanine or tryptophan. The genes are TRBV4-1 and TRBJ2-1, with D unclear. This CDR3 is 11 amino acids long. Germline V gene data show CDR1 as MGHRA and CDR2 as YSYEKL. CDR3 DNA: TGCGCAGGCAGGACCATAGGTGAGCAGTTCTTA. It encodes CAGRTIGEQFL.

As regards this clonotype: Lacking the conserved final phenylalanine or tryptophan, this CDR3 likely reflects a read error. This chain joins TRBV10-3 and TRBJ1-2; weak D call: TRBD1 (5 bases). This CDR3 contains 14 residues. Germline V gene lookup returns CDR1 ENHRY and CDR2 SYGVKD. V lost 4 bases to trimming and J lost 9 bases, with 18 bases between them. The CDR3 nucleotides read TGTGCCATCAGTGGTCAGACAGACTCCGGGAGCTACACCCTC. Its translation: CAISGQTDSGSYTL.

Concerning this clonotype: The conserved phenylalanine or tryptophan normally closing the CDR3 is absent here, so this likely arose from a read error. V gene TRBV11-1 combines with J gene TRBJ2-3, with D perhaps TRBD1 (5 bases). CDR1 and CDR2 (germline): SGHAT, FQDESV (reference sequence). V lost 9 bases, J lost 5 bases, and 15 bases lay in between. This CDR3 has 13 residues. The CDR3 reads CASSISREDTQYL. The CDR3 coding sequence is TGTGCCAGTAGCATATCCAGGGAAGATACGCAGTATCTT.

The chain uses TRBV11-2 and TRBJ2-1; D is possibly TRBD2 (6 bases). This CDR3 is 13 amino acids long. Germline CDR1 reads SGHAT; CDR2 reads FQNNGV. CDR3 amino acids: CISSLEDSGEQFF. As DNA, the CDR3 is TGTATCAGCAGCTTAGAGGATAGCGGAGAGCAGTTCTTC.

As for this clonotype: Germline is not matched at one junction end, which may reflect a read error. The rearrangement joins TRBV20-1 to TRBJ2-3, with D perhaps matching TRBD2 (7 bases). The CDR3 has 15 residues. The germline V gene encodes CDR1 DFQATT and CDR2 SNEGSKA (reference sequence). CDR3 sequence reads: CSVRDPGGISDAQYF. CDR3 in DNA: TGCAGTGTTAGAGATCCGGGGGGCATTTCAGATGCGCAGTATTTT.

About this clonotype: Sequence at one end of the junction differs from germline and may be a read error. The chain carries TRBV24-1 and TRBJ2-5; 10 bases align to TRBD1. Germline V lookup: CDR1 KGHDR, CDR2 SFDVKD. The CDR3 is 13 amino acids. CDR3 residues: CTTRQGAQETQYF. DNA of the CDR3: TGTACCACTCGACAGGGGGCCCAAGAGACCCAGTACTTC.

To note about this clonotype: An end of the junction does not agree with germline; a read error may underlie this. This chain links TRBV12-3 or TRBV12-4 with TRBJ1-2; D unresolved. CDR3 length: 14 residues. CDR3 in amino acids: CASSMPQVNCGYTF. CDR3 sequence (DNA): TGTGCCAGCAGTATGCCTCAGGTCAACTGTGGCTACACCTTC.

The table lists this clonotype with a count of one. One end of the junction is discordant with germline, which a read error may explain. V usage is TRBV11-2 and J usage is TRBJ1-3, with D hard to call. The germline V gene encodes CDR1 SGHAT and CDR2 FQNNGV. This CDR3 spans 18 amino acids. The CDR3 region has the DNA TGTGTCAGCAGCTTATACTCTCGGACTGCCGAGTCTGGAAACACCATATATTTT. Its protein is CVSSLYSRTAESGNTIYF.

Notes on this clonotype: The junction and the germline gene differ at one end; a read error may be behind it. The chain combines TRBV6-5 with TRBJ2-3; 9 bases are shared with TRBD2. The CDR3 covers 13 residues. Per germline, CDR1 MNHEY and CDR2 SVGAGI. The CDR3 sequence: CVSSYSREGTHYF. Written as DNA, the CDR3 is TGTGTCAGCAGTTACTCGCGGGAGGGTACGCACTATTTT.

This clonotype was counted a few times. At one end the junction does not follow the germline gene, possibly because of a read error. This chain joins TRBV29-1 and TRBJ2-3, with D perhaps TRBD1 (6 bases). This CDR3 comprises 15 residues. Germline V gene data show CDR1 as SQVTM and CDR2 as ANQGSEA. CDR3 sequence reads: CCVQGQGRGTDTQYF. Here the CDR3 DNA reads TGCTGCGTCCAGGGGCAGGGACGAGGCACAGATACGCAGTATTTT.

The genes are TRBV7-3 and TRBJ2-2; TRBD2 is a possible D gene (6 bases). Germline V gene data show CDR1 as SGHTA and CDR2 as FQGTGA. Trimming shortened V by 5 bases and J by 3 bases, and 10 bases separated the two germline ends. The CDR3 runs to 14 residues. The CDR3 DNA reads TGTGCCAGCAGCACTAGCAGGGACACCGGGGAGCTGTTTTTT. It translates to CASSTSRDTGELFF.

Notes on this clonotype: No conserved phenylalanine or tryptophan ends this CDR3, so it is likely a read error. The chain employs TRBV11-1 and TRBJ2-1; unclear D gene. V was clipped by 11 bases and J by 8 bases, with 25 bases between them. The CDR3 has 15 amino acids. Germline loops: CDR1 SGHAT, CDR2 FQDESV (reference sequence). The CDR3 here is CAGNPTPSTGDEQFL. CDR3 DNA: TGTGCCGGCAACCCGACTCCTTCGACGGGCGATGAGCAGTTCCTC.

As to this clonotype: A read error is likely, as this CDR3 ends without the conserved phenylalanine or tryptophan. The chain recombines TRBV29-1 with TRBJ2-1; 9 bases map to TRBD2. The CDR3 runs to 17 residues. The germline V gene has CDR1 SQVTM and CDR2 ANQGSEA. The CDR3 region is CSVEDLAGWSSYIEQFL. The CDR3 DNA sequence: TGCAGCGTTGAAGATCTAGCGGGGTGGAGTTCCTACATTGAGCAGTTCCTC.

A word on this clonotype: One end of the junction is discordant with germline, which a read error may explain. The chain employs TRBV11-2 and TRBJ2-3, with a weak D call TRBD2 (6 bases). Germline CDR1 and CDR2: SGHAT and FQNNGV. CDR3 length equals 16 residues. DNA for the CDR3: TGTGCCAGCAGCTTGTGGGGCTTGCTAGCGACAGATAGGCAGTATTTT. As protein: CASSLWGLLATDRQYF.

This clonotype was seen only once. V and J are TRBV6-1 and TRBJ2-7; possibly TRBD2 for D (5 bases). Germline V CDR1 and CDR2: MNHNS, SASEGT. V was shortened by 8 bases and J by 5 bases, with 16 bases between the two germline ends. The CDR3 totals 13 residues. The CDR3 DNA sequence: TGTGCCAGCGGAGTGGGAGAGTTCCACGAGCAGTACTTC. Its translation is CASGVGEFHEQYF.

The chain links TRBV4-1 to TRBJ1-3; D ambiguous. Per germline, CDR1 MGHRA and CDR2 YSYEKL. Trimming removed 0 bases from V and 2 bases from J, with 8 bases in between. CDR3 length equals 15 residues. CDR3 sequence: CASSQESWPGNTIYF. For the CDR3, the DNA is TGCGCCAGCAGCCAAGAATCATGGCCTGGAAACACCATATATTTT.

This clonotype turned up a few times. Being one base from a much bigger clone, this may be a read error. The chain employs TRBV20-1 and TRBJ2-2; 10 bases fit TRBD2. The V and J ends lost 5 bases and 1 base, in that order; junction bases with no gene match: 4. This CDR3 is 15 amino acids long. Germline assignment: CDR1 DFQATT and CDR2 SNEGSKA (reference sequence). The CDR3 nucleotides are TGCAGTGCTGCCCCTAGCGGGGGGAACACCGGGGAGCTGTTTTTT. This codes for CSAAPSGGNTGELFF.

This clonotype was seen a few times. This sequence may be a read error, since a much larger clone differs from it by one base. The CDR3 bases are TGTGCCAGCAGCCTGTCCTCCCTACGGAACACTGAAGCTTTCTTT. Its protein product is CASSLSSLRNTEAFF. The chain is built from TRBV14 and TRBJ1-1; D unresolved. The germline V gene has CDR1 SGHDN and CDR2 FVKESK. This CDR3 has 15 residues. The V end lost 4 bases, the J end lost 1 base, and 13 bases lay between the germline ends.

Of note for this clonotype: The junction differs from germline at one of its ends, possibly a read error. The chain combines TRBV11-1 with TRBJ2-3; 7 nucleotides line up with TRBD2. The CDR3 covers 16 residues. The germline V gene has CDR1 SGHAT and CDR2 FQDESV (reference sequence). CDR3 sequence reads: CASSSGPAGCTDTQYF. The CDR3 DNA reads TGTGCTAGCAGCTCTGGACCAGCGGGGTGCACAGATACGCAGTATTTT.

Concerning this clonotype itself: Sequence at one end of the junction differs from germline and may be a read error. The gene calls are TRBV6-5 and TRBJ1-1; D unresolved. This CDR3 has 12 amino acids. Per the germline V gene, CDR1 is MNHEY and CDR2 is SVGAGI. The chain's CDR3 is CTSSSVFTETSF. The DNA for the CDR3 is TGTACCAGCAGTTCGGTGTTCACTGAAACTTCCTTT.

A remark on this clonotype: At one of its ends the junction is not consistent with the germline gene, which may arise from a read error. V usage is TRBV12-5 and J usage is TRBJ2-1, with D possibly being TRBD1 or TRBD2 (6 bases each). The CDR3 runs 15 residues. CDR1 is LGHNT, CDR2 FRNRAP, per germline. CDR3 nucleotides: TGTGCTAGTGCTTTGTTCGGCGGGACATACAATGAGCAGTTCTTC. Its protein product is CASALFGGTYNEQFF.

The chain is built from TRBV20-1 and TRBJ2-1; 10 positions match TRBD2. Looked up from germline, CDR1 is DFQATT and CDR2 is SNEGSKA (reference sequence). The length of the CDR3 is 14 residues. CDR3 coding DNA: TGCTGCGCCGGGGCCGGGACTAGCGTCCCTGAGCAGTTCTTC. This sequence encodes CCAGAGTSVPEQFF.

Remarks on this clonotype: Given a much more abundant clone one base away, this may be a read error. This chain joins TRBV14 and TRBJ2-1; no clear D gene. This CDR3 region has 16 residues. The ends were cut back, 1 base at V and 5 bases at J, with 15 bases in the middle. Germline CDR1 is SGHDN and CDR2 is FVKESK. The CDR3 coding sequence is TGTGCCAGCAGCCAAGTAAGCACATACTATAACAATGAGCAGTTCTTC. Its protein product is CASSQVSTYYNNEQFF.

Remarks on this clonotype: Without the conserved terminal phenylalanine or tryptophan, this CDR3 likely stems from a read error. The chain uses TRBV11-2 and TRBJ2-7; perhaps TRBD1 as D (5 bases). Per the germline V gene, CDR1 is SGHAT and CDR2 is FQNNGV. V was clipped by 5 bases and J by 2 bases, with 13 bases between them. The CDR3 runs to 14 residues. For the CDR3, the DNA is TGTGCCAGCAGCCTGACGGACACGGCCTACGAGCAGTACCCA. This codes for CASSLTDTAYEQYP.

With respect to this clonotype: As the CDR3 is not closed by the conserved phenylalanine or tryptophan, this likely results from a read error. This chain uses TRBV6-1 with TRBJ1-2; D remains ambiguous. The CDR3 is 11 residues long. Germline values: CDR1 MNHNS, CDR2 SASEGT. CDR3 nucleotides: TGCGCCATCGGCGGAAACTATGGCTACACCTTA. Encoded protein: CAIGGNYGYTL.

This chain uses TRBV6-5 with TRBJ1-2, with D tentatively TRBD1 (6 bases). Germline CDR1 MNHEY, CDR2 SVGAGI. This CDR3 contains 14 residues. V lost 9 bases, J lost 4 bases, and 18 bases lay in between. The CDR3 is CASTLRTEIYGYTF. For the CDR3, the DNA is TGTGCCAGTACCCTCCGGACAGAGATCTATGGCTACACCTTC.

This clonotype has only one observation. The CDR3: CASSNGLAGTCEQYF. As DNA, the CDR3 is TGTGCCAGCAGCAACGGACTAGCGGGCACCTGCGAGCAGTACTTC. The chain is built from TRBV11-2 and TRBJ2-7; 11 bases line up with TRBD2. Germline V CDR1 and CDR2: SGHAT, FQNNGV. The CDR3 is 15 amino acids. The V gene end was trimmed by 5 bases and the J gene end by 6 bases; junction bases not matched to a gene: 9.

This clonotype was observed many times. This rearrangement joins TRBV5-5 to TRBJ2-5; TRBD2 is a possible D gene (6 bases). CDR3 length: 13 amino acids. V shed 1 base and J shed 5 bases, with 9 bases lying between them. The V gene's germline CDR1 is SGHKS and CDR2 YYEKEE (reference sequence). The CDR3 here is CASSLSGVETQYF. The DNA of the CDR3 is TGTGCCAGCAGCTTGTCGGGAGTGGAGACCCAGTACTTC.